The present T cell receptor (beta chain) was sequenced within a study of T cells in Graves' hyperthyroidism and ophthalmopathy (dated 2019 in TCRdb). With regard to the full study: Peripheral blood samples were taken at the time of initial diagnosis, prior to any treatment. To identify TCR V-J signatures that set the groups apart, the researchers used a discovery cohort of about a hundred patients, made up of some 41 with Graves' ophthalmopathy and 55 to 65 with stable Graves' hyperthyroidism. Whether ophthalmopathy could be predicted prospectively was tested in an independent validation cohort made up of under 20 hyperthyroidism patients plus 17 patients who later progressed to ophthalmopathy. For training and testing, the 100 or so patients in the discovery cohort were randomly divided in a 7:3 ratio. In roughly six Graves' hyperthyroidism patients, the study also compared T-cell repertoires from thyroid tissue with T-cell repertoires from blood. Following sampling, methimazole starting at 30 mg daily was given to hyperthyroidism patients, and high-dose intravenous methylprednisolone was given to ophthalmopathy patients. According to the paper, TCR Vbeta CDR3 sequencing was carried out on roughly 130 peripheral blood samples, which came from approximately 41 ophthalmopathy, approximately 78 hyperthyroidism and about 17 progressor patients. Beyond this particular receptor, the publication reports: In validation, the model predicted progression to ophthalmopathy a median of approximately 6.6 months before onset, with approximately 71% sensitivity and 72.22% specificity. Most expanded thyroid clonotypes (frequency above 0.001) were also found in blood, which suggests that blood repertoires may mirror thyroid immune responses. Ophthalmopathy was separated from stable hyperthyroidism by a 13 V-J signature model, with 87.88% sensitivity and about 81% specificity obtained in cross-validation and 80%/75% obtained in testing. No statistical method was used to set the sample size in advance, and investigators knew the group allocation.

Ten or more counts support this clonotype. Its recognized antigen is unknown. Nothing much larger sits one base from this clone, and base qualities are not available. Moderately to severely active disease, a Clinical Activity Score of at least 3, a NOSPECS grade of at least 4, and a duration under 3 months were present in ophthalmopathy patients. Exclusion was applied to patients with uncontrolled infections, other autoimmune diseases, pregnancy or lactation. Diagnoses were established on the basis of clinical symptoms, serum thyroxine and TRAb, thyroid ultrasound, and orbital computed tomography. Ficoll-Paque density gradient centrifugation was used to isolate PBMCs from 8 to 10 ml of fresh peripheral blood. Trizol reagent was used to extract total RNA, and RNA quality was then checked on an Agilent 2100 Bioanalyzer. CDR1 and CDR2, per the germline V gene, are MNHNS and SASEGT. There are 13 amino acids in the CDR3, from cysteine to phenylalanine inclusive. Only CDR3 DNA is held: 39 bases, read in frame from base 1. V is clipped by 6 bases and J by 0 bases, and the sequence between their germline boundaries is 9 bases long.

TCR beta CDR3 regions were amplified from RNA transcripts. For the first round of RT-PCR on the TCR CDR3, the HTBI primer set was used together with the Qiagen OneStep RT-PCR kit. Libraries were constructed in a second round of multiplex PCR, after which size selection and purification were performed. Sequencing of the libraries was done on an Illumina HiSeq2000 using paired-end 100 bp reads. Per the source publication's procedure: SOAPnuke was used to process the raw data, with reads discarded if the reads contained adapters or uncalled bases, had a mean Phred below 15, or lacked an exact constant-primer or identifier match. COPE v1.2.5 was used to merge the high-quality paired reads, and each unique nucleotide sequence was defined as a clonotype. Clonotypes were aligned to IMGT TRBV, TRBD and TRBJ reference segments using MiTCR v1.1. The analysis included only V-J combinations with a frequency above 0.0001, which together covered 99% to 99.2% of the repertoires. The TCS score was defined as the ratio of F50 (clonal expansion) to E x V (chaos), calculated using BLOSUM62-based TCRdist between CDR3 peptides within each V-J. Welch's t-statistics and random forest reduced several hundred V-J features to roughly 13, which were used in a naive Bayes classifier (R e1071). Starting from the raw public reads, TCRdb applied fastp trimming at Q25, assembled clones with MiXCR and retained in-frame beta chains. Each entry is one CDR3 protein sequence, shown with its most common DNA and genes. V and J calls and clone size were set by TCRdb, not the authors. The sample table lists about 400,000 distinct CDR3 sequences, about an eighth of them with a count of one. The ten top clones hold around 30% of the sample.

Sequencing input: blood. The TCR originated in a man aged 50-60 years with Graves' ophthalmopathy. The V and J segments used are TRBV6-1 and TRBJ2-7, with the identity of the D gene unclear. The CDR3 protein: CASSSISSYEQYF. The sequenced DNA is TGTGCCAGCAGCAGCATAAGCTCCTACGAGCAGTACTTC.